Presented here are 27 T cell receptor beta chains from one specimen sequenced in a study of cytomegalovirus exposure and HLA in healthy donors. PCR used 60 Vbeta primers and 13 Jbeta primers. Generated by immunoSEQ multiplex PCR, the TCRdb table keeps only in-frame clones and is missing some. The sample shows 150,000 to 200,000 clones, approximately 78% of them seen only once. The sample comprised PBMCs. The origin of the receptors is a human donor in good health.

The CDR3 coding sequence is TGTGCCAGCAGCGGGGGGGGTGAGCAGTTCTTC. Protein product: CASSGGGEQFF. V usage is TRBV11-2 and J usage is TRBJ2-1; 7 bases line up with TRBD2. The CDR3 has 11 residues. J gave up 9 bases and V 5 bases, and 1 base lay outside the gene matches. CDR1 SGHAT and CDR2 FQNNGV come from the germline V gene.

This clone was recorded a few times. The chain links TRBV6-6 to TRBJ1-6; D gene ambiguous. V dropped 2 bases and J dropped 10 bases, with 15 bases sitting between them. The CDR3 is 15 amino acids. The germline V gene encodes CDR1 MNHNY and CDR2 SVGAGI (reference sequence). CDR3 nucleotides: TGTGCCAGCAGTTACGACGGAGCGAGGCGCTCACCCCTCCACTTT. It codes for CASSYDGARRSPLHF.

This chain uses TRBV13 with TRBJ2-7; TRBD1 aligns across 9 bases. The CDR3 contains 16 residues. Per the germline V gene, CDR1 is PRHDT and CDR2 is FYEKMQ (reference sequence). Trimming removed 5 bases from V and 2 bases from J; junction bases left unmatched: 10. CDR3 loop: CASSAPTGGLAYEQYF. DNA for the CDR3: TGTGCCAGCAGCGCTCCCACAGGGGGCTTAGCCTACGAGCAGTACTTC.

The chain links TRBV6-5 to TRBJ1-1; D gene unclear. The V end lost 4 bases, the J end lost 7 bases, and 19 bases lay between the germline ends. CDR1 MNHEY and CDR2 SVGAGI come from the germline V gene. CDR3 length equals 15 residues. The CDR3 DNA follows: TGTGCCAGCAGTTCCGGAGGCGGAGCTTTTGGTGAAGCTTTCTTT. It translates to CASSSGGGAFGEAFF.

This rearrangement joins TRBV7-3 to TRBJ1-1; D gene uncertain. Between the trimmed V and J ends, which lost 10 bases and 1 base, there was a span of 7 bases. Germline CDR1 is SGHTA and CDR2 is FQGTGA. The CDR3 contains 11 residues. In nucleotides, the CDR3 is TGTGCCAACCAGGAGAACACTGAAGCTTTCTTT. Translating gives CANQENTEAFF.

The chain couples TRBV11-2 to TRBJ1-1, with a tentative D call TRBD1 (6 bases). Trimming took 5 bases from V and 3 from J, leaving 10 bases between them. CDR3 length: 13 residues. Germline values: CDR1 SGHAT, CDR2 FQNNGV. The CDR3 DNA is TGTGCCAGCAGCCCAGGGGTGGACACTGAAGCTTTCTTT. Its protein is CASSPGVDTEAFF. Full variable domain (rest looked up from reference TRBV11-2 and TRBJ1-1): EAGVAQSPRYKIIEKRQSVAFWCNPISGHATLYWYQQILGQGPKLLIQFQNNGVVDDSQLPKDRFSAERLKGVDSTLKIQPAKLEDSAVYLCASSPGVDTEAFFGQGTRLTVV.

The chain has TRBV19 and TRBJ2-1; weak D call: TRBD2 (6 bases). V lost 6 bases and J 5 bases, leaving 11 bases between the germline ends. The CDR3 runs 13 residues. Germline V gene lookup returns CDR1 LNHDA and CDR2 SQIVND (reference sequence). CDR3 loop: CASSPGLNNEQFF. The DNA of the CDR3 is TGTGCCAGTAGCCCGGGACTCAACAATGAGCAGTTCTTC. The full variable domain, its missing parts supplied by reference TRBV19 and TRBJ2-1, is DGGITQSPKYLFRKEGQNVTLSCEQNLNHDAMYWYRQDPGQGLRLIYYSQIVNDFQKGDIAEGYSVSREKKESFPLTVTSAQKNPTAFYLCASSPGLNNEQFFGPGTRLTVL.

The J gene is TRBJ2-7, the V gene TRBV7-6, with D perhaps matching TRBD1 (7 bases). Germline V gene lookup returns CDR1 SGHVS and CDR2 FNYEAQ. The CDR3 loop spans 15 amino acids. V lost 5 bases, J lost 3 bases, and 17 bases lay in between. The CDR3: CASSPPGQRVYEQYF. Here the CDR3 DNA reads TGTGCCAGCAGCCCTCCGGGACAGCGGGTCTACGAGCAGTACTTC.

The chain couples TRBV5-1 to TRBJ1-4; D ambiguous. The CDR3 is made up of 14 amino acids. The V gene's germline CDR1 is SGHRS and CDR2 YFSETQ. V gave up 0 bases and J gave up 8 bases, with 11 bases separating them. CDR3 bases: TGCGCCAGCAGCTTGGACAGCATAAAGGAAAAACTGTTTTTT. Residues: CASSLDSIKEKLFF.

This clone has just a few counts. The chain employs TRBV4-3 and TRBJ2-5, with TRBD2 identical over 16 bases. Germline lookup yields CDR1 LGHNA and CDR2 YSLEER. The CDR3 has 15 amino acids. V was pared by 4 bases and J by 5 bases, with 1 base of the junction left unmatched. CDR3 sequence reads: CASSRGLAGGETQYF. CDR3 coding DNA: TGCGCCAGCAGCCGGGGACTAGCGGGGGGGGAGACCCAGTACTTC.

This clone was seen only once. The V and J genes are TRBV7-3 and TRBJ2-1, with 8 bases that match TRBD2. The J segment lost 5 bases and the V segment lost 3 bases, leaving 6 bases of the junction unmatched. Germline CDR1 and CDR2: SGHTA and FQGTGA. This CDR3 is built from 15 residues. The CDR3 sequence: CASSLSRGGHNEQFF. CDR3 DNA sequence: TGTGCCAGCAGCTTGAGCCGGGGGGGCCACAATGAGCAGTTCTTC.

The V gene is TRBV7-3, the J gene TRBJ2-3, with 7 bases aligning to TRBD1. V gave up 5 bases and J gave up 0 bases; unmatched junction bases: 2. Germline V CDR1 and CDR2: SGHTA, FQGTGA. The CDR3 spans 14 residues. The DNA for the CDR3 is TGTGCCAGCAGCCAACAGGGGAGCACAGATACGCAGTATTTT. This translates into CASSQQGSTDTQYF.

V usage is TRBV4-3 and J usage is TRBJ2-1, with 7 bases identical to TRBD2. Germline V gene data show CDR1 as LGHNA and CDR2 as YSLEER. The CDR3 length is 15 residues. Trimming took 3 bases from V and 4 from J; bases not matched to a gene: 6. The DNA for the CDR3 is TGCGCCAGCAGCCAGAGCGGGGCGCGGTACAATGAGCAGTTCTTC. As protein: CASSQSGARYNEQFF.

This chain joins TRBV5-4 and TRBJ2-3; 9 bases map to TRBD2. V dropped 0 bases and J dropped 4; count of bases not matched to a gene: 9. CDR3 size: 17 residues. Germline V CDR1 and CDR2: SGHNT, YYREEE (reference sequence). CDR3 sequence (DNA): TGTGCCAGCAGCTTGGTCGGGGGCGGGGGGGCGTCAGATACGCAGTATTTT. This translates into CASSLVGGGGASDTQYF.

This clone was detected a few times. Here the CDR3 DNA reads TGTGCCAGCAGCTTAGGGGTAGCGGGGTACAATGAGCAGTTCTTC. Translating it yields CASSLGVAGYNEQFF. The gene calls are TRBV5-4 and TRBJ2-1; 8 nucleotides align to TRBD2. This CDR3 spans 15 amino acids. Germline assignment: CDR1 SGHNT and CDR2 YYREEE (reference sequence). The ends lost 2 bases at V and 4 bases at J; junction bases unmatched: 5.

This clone was counted a few times. The chain combines TRBV5-1 with TRBJ2-2, with no clear D. This CDR3 contains 16 residues. CDR1 SGHRS and CDR2 YFSETQ come from the germline V gene. Trimming stripped 0 bases from V and 0 bases from J, with 9 bases between. This CDR3 is CASSLGAGSNTGELFF. CDR3 nucleotides: TGCGCCAGCAGCTTGGGGGCAGGCTCGAACACCGGGGAGCTGTTTTTT.

The chain uses TRBV5-4 and TRBJ1-1; perhaps TRBD1 as D (5 bases). This CDR3 has 15 amino acids. V was clipped by 2 bases and J by 6 bases, with 17 bases between them. Germline CDR1 reads SGHNT; CDR2 reads YYREEE (reference sequence). CDR3 region: CASSFARRVSAEAFF. The CDR3 region has the DNA TGTGCCAGCAGCTTTGCCCGCAGGGTCAGCGCTGAAGCTTTCTTT.

This clone has only a few counts. At one boundary the junction diverges from the germline segment, which might be a read error. V and J are TRBV7-9 and TRBJ2-7; 7 positions agree with TRBD1. This CDR3 has 16 residues. Germline V gene data show CDR1 as SEHNR and CDR2 as FQNEAQ (reference sequence). CDR3 DNA: TGTTCCAGCAGCCCGACCTCCGACAGGGCCTCCTACGAGCAGTACTTC. As protein: CSSSPTSDRASYEQYF.

V is TRBV29-1 and J is TRBJ1-2; D gene ambiguous. This CDR3 spans 13 amino acids. The germline CDR1 and CDR2 sequences are SQVTM and ANQGSEA. Trimming took off 3 bases at V and 4 bases at J, with 12 bases between the two ends. CDR3 region: CSVEQPQFYGYTF. CDR3 coding DNA: TGCAGCGTTGAGCAGCCACAGTTCTATGGCTACACCTTC.

CDR3 sequence: CASSLASGSGGANEQFF. The CDR3 region has the DNA TGTGCCAGCAGCTTGGCGTCGGGAAGCGGGGGGGCAAATGAGCAGTTCTTC. The genes are TRBV5-4 and TRBJ2-1; 10 positions agree with TRBD2. The ends lost 0 bases at V and 7 bases at J; junction bases unmatched: 10. This CDR3 region has 17 residues. Germline V lookup: CDR1 SGHNT, CDR2 YYREEE (reference sequence). Using reference TRBV5-4 and TRBJ2-1 for the parts outside the CDR3, the full variable domain is ETGVTQSPTHLIKTRGQQVTLRCSSQSGHNTVSWYQQALGQGPQFIFQYYREEENGRGNFPPRFSGLQFPNYSSELNVNALELDDSALYLCASSLASGSGGANEQFFGPGTRLTVL.

The rearrangement joins TRBV6-5 to TRBJ1-5; D remains unclear. The CDR3 spans 12 residues. In germline, CDR1 is MNHEY, CDR2 SVGAGI. Trimming stripped 8 bases from V and 1 base from J, with 6 bases between. The chain's CDR3 is CASWRSNQPQHF. CDR3 nucleotide sequence: TGTGCCAGCTGGCGGAGCAATCAGCCCCAGCATTTT.

The rearrangement links TRBV7-6 to TRBJ1-2; D call uncertain. The germline V and J ends were trimmed by 1 base and 0 bases, with 9 bases remaining between them. CDR1 and CDR2 (germline): SGHVS, FNYEAQ. The CDR3 length is 15 residues. The CDR3 region is CASSLEQTPNYGYTF. Written as DNA, the CDR3 is TGTGCCAGCAGCTTAGAACAGACCCCTAACTATGGCTACACCTTC.

The CDR3 is CASRREGGGTEAFF. CDR3 nucleotide sequence: TGTGCCAGCAGGAGGGAGGGGGGAGGGACTGAAGCTTTCTTT. V usage is TRBV6-1 and J usage is TRBJ1-1, with D maybe TRBD1 (6 bases). The CDR3 is made up of 14 amino acids. V shed 6 bases and J shed 5 bases, with 16 bases lying between them. The germline gives CDR1 MNHNS, CDR2 SASEGT.

This clone was seen a few times. The rearrangement joins TRBV5-4 to TRBJ1-6; TRBD1 matches at 9 bases. CDR3 size: 15 residues. Per the germline V gene, CDR1 is SGHNT and CDR2 is YYREEE (reference sequence). The J segment lost 7 bases and the V segment lost 4 bases, leaving 6 bases of the junction unmatched. CDR3 residues: CASSPQQGANSPLHF. The DNA for the CDR3 is TGTGCCAGCAGCCCCCAACAGGGGGCGAATTCACCCCTCCACTTT. Based on the CDR3 plus reference TRBV5-4 and TRBJ1-6, the full variable domain is ETGVTQSPTHLIKTRGQQVTLRCSSQSGHNTVSWYQQALGQGPQFIFQYYREEENGRGNFPPRFSGLQFPNYSSELNVNALELDDSALYLCASSPQQGANSPLHFGNGTRLTVT.

The sample holds one count of this clone. This chain links TRBV11-1 with TRBJ1-1, with 10 bases that match TRBD1. Losses at the gene ends were 3 bases for V and 0 bases for J; bases not matched to a gene: 4. This CDR3 is 16 amino acids long. Germline assignment: CDR1 SGHAT and CDR2 FQDESV (reference sequence). CDR3 sequence reads: CASSLGDRGMNTEAFF. CDR3 in DNA: TGTGCCAGCAGCTTGGGGGACAGGGGCATGAACACTGAAGCTTTCTTT. The full variable domain, in which reference TRBV11-1 and TRBJ1-1 provide the parts outside the CDR3, is EAEVAQSPRYKITEKSQAVAFWCDPISGHATLYWYRQILGQGPELLVQFQDESVVDDSQLPKDRFSAERLKGVDSTLKIQPAELGDSAMYLCASSLGDRGMNTEAFFGQGTRLTVV.

This chain connects TRBV6-5 to TRBJ1-5; D is perhaps TRBD1 (6 bases). Germline-derived CDR1 and CDR2 are MNHEY and SVGAGI. The ends were cut back, 2 bases at V and 4 bases at J, with 15 bases in the middle. The CDR3 runs to 16 residues. The CDR3 spells CASSYPTRGTNQPQHF. The CDR3 DNA reads TGTGCCAGCAGTTACCCGACCAGGGGTACTAATCAGCCCCAGCATTTT.

The chain combines TRBV19 with TRBJ1-2; 7 bases are a match to TRBD1. This CDR3 has 14 residues. V shed 1 base, J shed 3 bases, and the junction held 2 bases outside the gene matches. Germline CDR1 and CDR2: LNHDA and SQIVND (reference sequence). The CDR3 region has the DNA TGTGCCAGTAGTATAGTCACAGGGGACTATGGCTACACCTTC. Protein sequence: CASSIVTGDYGYTF.